The clone carrying this TCR beta chain was picked up a small number of times. The sample comes from a study of T-cell reconstitution after alpha-beta-depleted transplantation in children. The library targeted TCRbeta and was prepared with unique molecular identifiers. TCRdb processed the PCR reads anew with MiXCR; each CDR3 protein has one entry. The table lists some 840,000 distinct CDR3 sequences, roughly 15% of them singletons. The CDR3 is 15 amino acids. Germline values: CDR1 SGHRS, CDR2 YFSETQ. With V trimmed by 2 bases and J by 4 bases, 7 bases remained unmatched. Sequences were derived from PBMCs, mostly from graft donor cells, sampled 360 days after TCRalphabeta/CD19-depleted stem cell transplant. The chain combines TRBV5-1 with TRBJ2-5; TRBD2 aligns across 8 bases. This receptor was obtained from a male patient between 10 and 17 years old who had a stem cell transplant for acute lymphoblastic leukemia, so the T cells may come from the graft donor. The CDR3 reads CASSLSGSPLETQYF. DNA for the CDR3: TGCGCCAGCAGCTTAAGCGGGAGCCCCCTAGAGACCCAGTACTTC.